This T cell receptor beta chain was obtained from a study of vaccination effects on CD4 cells after COVID-19. Antigen-specific CD4+ T cells were expanded with viral peptide pools in the ViraFEST assay before sequencing. Subsequent to a culture period of less than twelve days, CD4+ T cells were isolated. As their vaccination, participants received two doses of either BNT162b2 or mRNA-1273. Half the medium was replaced with IL-2 medium on days 3 and 7. Sequencing was performed with immunoSEQ multiplex PCR; in TCRdb, only in-frame clones are kept and a portion is missing. The sample consists of 30,000 to 40,000 clones, roughly 63% of them appearing once. In regard to this clone: Its antigen is still unknown.

The sample here was CD4+ T cells from PBMCs cultured with SARS-CoV-2 spike peptides, taken after COVID-19 vaccination. The TCR was taken from a human donor who received a COVID-19 vaccine.

CDR3 residues: CASIRDLGETQYF. In DNA, the CDR3 is TGTGCCAGCATCCGGGATCTTGGAGAGACCCAGTACTTC. The chain links TRBV2 to TRBJ2-5, with D perhaps matching TRBD2 (5 bases). CDR1 SNHLY and CDR2 FYNNEI come from the germline V gene. Between the trimmed V and J ends, which lost 7 bases and 4 bases, there was a span of 13 bases. The CDR3 consists of 13 residues.